This section outlines one TCR beta chain sequence together with its context. Its antigen is unknown. CDR3 length equals 18 residues. Losses at the gene ends were 0 bases for V and 4 bases for J; bases not matched to a gene: 9. Germline V gene sequence: CDR1 LNHNV, CDR2 YYDKDF (reference sequence). This entry is derived from a study of cytomegalovirus exposure and HLA in healthy donors. Notes on the study in general: Most observed TCR sequences were rare, whereas some public TCRs were detected in many donors. It was likely that a cluster of highly shared sequence variants was a sequencing artifact.

Primers for the PCR totalled 60 Vbeta and 13 Jbeta. Profiling relied on immunoSEQ multiplex PCR, and the TCRdb table lists in-frame clones only, not all of them. The sample lists more than 100,000 clones, approximately 84% occurring once. The V gene is TRBV15, the J gene TRBJ2-4; 10 positions agree with TRBD2. This receptor was obtained from a man aged 45-65 years in good health and CMV-seronegative. The sequenced sample was PBMCs. The CDR3 coding sequence is TGTGCCACCAGCAGAGATCCCGCTAGCGGGGGCCTAAAAAACATTCAGTACTTC. The encoded protein is CATSRDPASGGLKNIQYF.